This TCR beta chain emerged from a study of neurological immune-mediated disorders. With V trimmed by 2 bases and J by 3 bases, 5 bases remained unmatched. The CDR3 consists of 14 residues. Germline CDR1 and CDR2: SGHDT and YYEEEE. By 5'RACE with 10-nucleotide random UMIs, the cDNA was made. TCRdb re-derived calls from the 5' RACE reads in MiXCR, one entry per CDR3 protein. The sample shows 25,000 to 30,000 distinct CDR3 sequences, less than 8.5% of them seen only once. What was sequenced was PBMCs. The V and J genes are TRBV5-6 and TRBJ2-7; 7 bases match TRBD1. This clonotype originated in a woman aged 50 to 60 in good health. The CDR3 loop reads CASSLRQGGYEQYF. The CDR3 DNA follows: TGTGCCAGCAGCTTACGACAGGGCGGCTACGAGCAGTACTTC. The full variable domain, with the rest looked up from reference TRBV5-6 and TRBJ2-7, is DAGVTQSPTHLIKTRGQQVTLRCSPKSGHDTVSWYQQALGQGPQFIFQYYEEEERQRGNFPDRFSGHQFPNYSSELNVNALLLGDSALYLCASSLRQGGYEQYFGPGTRLTVT.